A single sample is the source of the 23 T cell receptor beta chains below, sequenced in a study of blood T cell repertoires in COVID-19. Some clones are missing from TCRdb's copy, which holds only in-frame ones; the method was immunoSEQ multiplex PCR. The sample contains 300,000 or so clones, around 92% of which appear only once. Material: PBMCs or T cells enriched from blood (not recorded which). These TCRs come from a woman between 45 and 65 years old who had been exposed to COVID-19.

The rearrangement links TRBV2 to TRBJ1-1; D is undetermined. Trimming stripped 6 bases from V and 2 bases from J, with 7 bases between. The V gene's germline CDR1 is SNHLY and CDR2 FYNNEI. This CDR3 is built from 12 residues. The CDR3 here is CASSGSNTEAFF. The CDR3 DNA is TGTGCCAGCAGCGGGAGTAACACTGAAGCTTTCTTT.

V is TRBV9 and J is TRBJ2-7; 16 bases fit TRBD2. Trimming cost V 0 bases and J 0 bases; bases outside gene matches: 3. CDR3 length equals 18 residues. CDR1 and CDR2 (germline): SGDLS, YYNGEE. The CDR3 DNA follows: TGTGCCAGCAGCGTAGAAGGGACTAGCGGGGGGGCCTCCTACGAGCAGTACTTC. It translates to CASSVEGTSGGASYEQYF.

The chain combines TRBV7-9 with TRBJ2-1; D is ambiguous. The CDR3 consists of 13 residues. Between the trimmed V and J ends, which lost 3 bases and 7 bases, there was a span of 10 bases. Germline values: CDR1 SEHNR, CDR2 FQNEAQ (reference sequence). CDR3: CASSFSNRNEQFF. The CDR3 DNA reads TGTGCCAGCAGCTTTTCAAACAGAAATGAGCAGTTCTTC.

The rearrangement links TRBV5-1 to TRBJ2-7, with TRBD2 matching 7 bases. J was trimmed by 0 bases and V by 6 bases; bases with no gene match: 6. The CDR3 runs to 14 residues. Germline assignment: CDR1 SGHRS and CDR2 YFSETQ. CDR3 DNA: TGCGCCAGCACCTCAAGCGGGGCCTCCTACGAGCAGTACTTC. Its protein product is CASTSSGASYEQYF.

The chain combines TRBV7-9 with TRBJ1-3; D is uncertain. Per germline, CDR1 SEHNR and CDR2 FQNEAQ (reference sequence). The CDR3 has 13 residues. Trimming removed 5 bases from V and 1 base from J, with 6 bases in between. CDR3: CASSRGSGNTIYF. CDR3 bases: TGTGCCAGCAGCAGAGGTTCTGGAAACACCATATATTTT.

The rearrangement links TRBV18 to TRBJ2-6; 11 positions agree with TRBD2. The germline V gene has CDR1 KGHSH and CDR2 LQKENI. V shed 5 bases, J shed 0 bases, and the junction held 9 bases outside the gene matches. The CDR3 is made up of 19 amino acids. This CDR3 reads CASSTLLAGDSSGANVLTF. The CDR3 bases are TGTGCCAGCTCAACATTACTAGCGGGAGACAGCTCTGGGGCCAACGTCCTGACTTTC.

The gene calls are TRBV7-2 and TRBJ2-2, with 7 bases lining up with TRBD1. The CDR3 sequence is 17 residues long. Per germline, CDR1 SGHTA and CDR2 FQGNSA. The V segment lost 0 bases and the J segment 6 bases; nucleotides outside the gene matches: 10. In nucleotides, the CDR3 is TGTGCCAGCAGCTTAGCATCGGTGACAGGGAATTCCGGGGAGCTGTTTTTT. Encoded protein: CASSLASVTGNSGELFF.

The rearrangement uses TRBV20-1 and TRBJ2-5; D might be TRBD1 (7 bases). Germline V CDR1 and CDR2: DFQATT, SNEGSKA (reference sequence). V was clipped by 3 bases and J by 4 bases, with 12 bases between them. This CDR3 is built from 13 residues. The CDR3 protein is CSASSGGGETQYF. Here the CDR3 DNA reads TGCAGTGCTAGTTCAGGGGGAGGAGAGACCCAGTACTTC.

The V call is TRBV5-1, the J call TRBJ1-6; D is uncertain. V gave up 0 bases and J gave up 10 bases, with 14 bases separating them. Germline lookup yields CDR1 SGHRS and CDR2 YFSETQ. The CDR3 consists of 15 residues. CDR3 loop: CASSLAGGGRSPLHF. The CDR3 DNA follows: TGCGCCAGCAGCTTGGCTGGCGGCGGCCGCTCACCCCTCCACTTT.

V usage is TRBV4-1 and J usage is TRBJ1-6; 8 nucleotides match TRBD1. V gave up 5 bases and J gave up 1 base; unmatched junction bases: 4. This CDR3 spans 16 amino acids. Looked up from germline, CDR1 is MGHRA and CDR2 is YSYEKL. The chain's CDR3 is CASSTDRGSYNSPLHF. The DNA of the CDR3 is TGCGCCAGCAGCACTGACAGGGGATCCTATAATTCACCCCTCCACTTT.

The chain couples TRBV6-5 to TRBJ2-7; 7 bases agree with TRBD2. The length of the CDR3 is 13 residues. Losses at the gene ends were 8 bases for V and 2 bases for J; bases not matched to a gene: 6. Germline loops: CDR1 MNHEY, CDR2 SVGAGI. This chain's CDR3 is CASQRGLAYEQYF. In nucleotides, the CDR3 is TGTGCCAGCCAGCGGGGTTTGGCCTACGAGCAGTACTTC.

This clone was seen only once. V and J are TRBV2 and TRBJ1-1, with 10 bases lining up with TRBD1. CDR3 length equals 15 residues. Per germline, CDR1 SNHLY and CDR2 FYNNEI. After removal of 6 bases from V and 1 base from J, the junction contained 5 bases not matched to a gene. The CDR3 DNA follows: TGTGCCAGCAGGCCTAGGACAGGGGGGAACACTGAAGCTTTCTTT. Translating it yields CASRPRTGGNTEAFF.

The gene calls are TRBV7-2 and TRBJ2-7; possible D gene TRBD1, 6 bases. The CDR3 has 13 residues. V was clipped by 7 bases and J by 2 bases, with 12 bases between them. From germline, CDR1 is SGHTA and CDR2 FQGNSA. The CDR3 coding sequence is TGTGCCAGCACCGCCGGGACACCCTACGAGCAGTACTTC. This translates into CASTAGTPYEQYF.

Here the CDR3 reads CASSQGLTGNYEQYF. The CDR3 DNA reads as TGCGCCAGCAGCCAGGGCCTGACAGGGAACTACGAGCAGTACTTC. This rearrangement joins TRBV5-1 to TRBJ2-7; TRBD1 matches 7 bases. The germline V gene has CDR1 SGHRS and CDR2 YFSETQ. The CDR3 is 15 residues long. V lost 4 bases and J lost 3; bases outside the gene matches: 10. Based on the CDR3 plus reference TRBV5-1 and TRBJ2-7, the full variable domain is KAGVTQTPRYLIKTRGQQVTLSCSPISGHRSVSWYQQTPGQGLQFLFEYFSETQRNKGNFPGRFSGRQFSNSRSEMNVSTLELGDSALYLCASSQGLTGNYEQYFGPGTRLTVT.

This clone is a singleton in its sample. The CDR3 nucleotides read TGTGCCATCGAGTCAGGGACGAACACCGGGGAGCTGTTTTTT. Protein: CAIESGTNTGELFF. The chain couples TRBV10-3 to TRBJ2-2, with TRBD1 as a possible D gene (5 bases). Deletions cut 8 bases from V and 0 bases from J, with 10 bases between. The CDR3 is 14 residues long. The V gene's germline CDR1 is ENHRY and CDR2 SYGVKD.

In its sample, this clone was seen once. In DNA, the CDR3 is TGCGCCAGCAGCTTGGGATTGGCGGGTCTCTCCAATGAGCAGTTCTTC. Translating it yields CASSLGLAGLSNEQFF. The genes are TRBV5-1 and TRBJ2-1; weak D call: TRBD2 (5 bases). Per the germline V gene, CDR1 is SGHRS and CDR2 is YFSETQ. The CDR3 length is 16 residues. V lost 0 bases and J 6 bases, leaving 16 bases between the germline ends.

The gene calls are TRBV21-1 and TRBJ2-7; no DNA check was done on the table's D call, TRBD2. TRBV21-1 is labeled a pseudogene. The CDR3 runs 13 residues. This chain's CDR3 is CASGRGTSYEQYF. The CDR3 nucleotides read TGTGCCAGCGGTCGGGGGACCTCCTACGAGCAGTACTTC.

The chain has TRBV29-1 and TRBJ2-1; 8 bases align to TRBD2. The junction had 8 bases not matched to a gene; V was cut back by 5 bases and J by 5 bases. CDR1 is SQVTM, CDR2 ANQGSEA, per germline. This CDR3 contains 14 residues. CDR3 nucleotide sequence: TGCAGCGTTATGAAGCGGGGGTCCCACAATGAGCAGTTCTTC. This codes for CSVMKRGSHNEQFF.

The chain uses TRBV15 and TRBJ1-5; possibly TRBD1 for D (6 bases). Trimming shortened V by 6 bases and J by 0 bases, and 9 bases separated the two germline ends. CDR3 size: 14 residues. CDR1 and CDR2 (germline): LNHNV, YYDKDF (reference sequence). The CDR3 is CATRDRYSNQPQHF. The CDR3 nucleotides are TGTGCCACCAGAGACAGGTATAGCAATCAGCCCCAGCATTTT.

This chain joins TRBV7-9 and TRBJ2-3; D not certain. The CDR3 runs to 16 residues. Trimming took 1 base from V and 2 from J, leaving 13 bases between them. CDR1 and CDR2 from the germline V gene are SEHNR and FQNEAQ (reference sequence). This CDR3 reads CASSLGGSADTDTQYF. The CDR3 DNA reads as TGTGCCAGCAGCTTAGGAGGATCGGCGGACACAGATACGCAGTATTTT.

The chain carries TRBV5-1 and TRBJ2-2; D is uncertain. The germline CDR1 and CDR2 sequences are SGHRS and YFSETQ. The ends were cut back, 0 bases at V and 7 bases at J, with 7 bases in the middle. This CDR3 is 13 amino acids long. The CDR3 bases are TGCGCCAGCAGCTTGGTACCCAGCGGGGAGCTGTTTTTT. This translates into CASSLVPSGELFF.

The gene calls are TRBV18 and TRBJ1-1; D perhaps matches TRBD1 (6 bases). Between the trimmed V and J ends, which lost 2 bases and 5 bases, there was a span of 18 bases. The CDR3 sequence is 16 residues long. CDR1 is KGHSH, CDR2 LQKENI, per germline. The CDR3 loop is CASSPSITGQGTEAFF. CDR3 sequence (DNA): TGTGCCAGCTCACCATCAATAACAGGGCAAGGAACTGAAGCTTTCTTT.

This sequence joins TRBV27 and TRBJ2-3, with D possibly being TRBD2 (5 bases). Germline loops: CDR1 MNHEY, CDR2 SMNVEV (reference sequence). V shed 4 bases and J shed 4 bases, with 15 bases lying between them. This CDR3 contains 15 residues. CDR3 loop: CASSSETAGPDTQYF. CDR3 nucleotide sequence: TGTGCCAGCAGTTCTGAGACCGCGGGCCCAGATACGCAGTATTTT.